What follows are 31 T cell receptor beta chains derived from one specimen sequenced in a study of T cell responses to AZD1222 COVID-19 vaccine. TCRdb keeps only in-frame clones here, not all; method: immunoSEQ multiplex PCR. This table has 70,000 or so clones, about three quarters appearing once. The specimen was peripheral blood, collected on day 0 of AZD1222 vaccination. The receptors were sampled from an adult in good health.

About this clone itself: Additional DNA sequences in this sample encode the identical CDR3. This chain links TRBV5-1 with TRBJ1-1, with unresolved D. V lost 4 bases, J lost 1 base, and 2 bases lay in between. Germline V gives CDR1 SGHRS, CDR2 YFSETQ. The CDR3 has 11 amino acids. The CDR3 loop is CASSGNTEAFF. The DNA for the CDR3 is TGCGCCAGCAGCGGGAACACTGAAGCTTTCTTT.

In DNA form, the CDR3 reads TGTGCCAGCAGCTTGGTTGACAACTCCTACGAGCAGTACTTC. This gives the protein CASSLVDNSYEQYF. The chain combines TRBV5-5 with TRBJ2-7; D unresolved. Trimming removed 0 bases at V and 0 bases at J, with 7 bases between. The CDR3 has 14 amino acids. Germline values: CDR1 SGHKS, CDR2 YYEKEE (reference sequence).

The V call is TRBV14, the J call TRBJ2-3; tentatively, D is TRBD1 (7 bases). Germline CDR1 and CDR2: SGHDN and FVKESK. Trimming removed 5 bases at V and 3 bases at J, with 18 bases between. CDR3 length: 16 residues. For the CDR3, the DNA is TGTGCCAGCAGCTTTCGGAGGGGGCTCGAAACAGATACGCAGTATTTT. It yields the protein CASSFRRGLETDTQYF.

This sequence joins TRBV23-1 and TRBJ1-5; D remains unclear. TRBV23-1 is classed as an ORF, of uncertain function. The CDR3 consists of 13 residues. Trimming shortened V by 1 base and J by 10 bases, and 11 bases separated the two germline ends. The CDR3 nucleotides read TGCGCCAGCAGTCAATTTTTTCGCCATCCCCAGCATTTT. It encodes CASSQFFRHPQHF.

V and J are TRBV7-3 and TRBJ2-5; either TRBD1 or TRBD2 may supply D (5 bases each). The CDR3 has 14 residues. Trimming pared 2 bases from V and 5 bases from J, leaving 12 bases between. Germline CDR1 is SGHTA and CDR2 is FQGTGA. CDR3 loop: CASSLGGSGETQYF. The CDR3 DNA is TGTGCCAGCAGCTTAGGGGGATCTGGGGAGACCCAGTACTTC.

The chain's CDR3 is CASSLDIASGANVLTF. For the CDR3, the DNA is TGTGCCAGCAGCTTAGATATTGCTTCTGGGGCCAACGTCCTGACTTTC. The chain couples TRBV11-2 to TRBJ2-6; no clear D gene. V lost 0 bases and J lost 1, with 7 bases in between. Germline assignment: CDR1 SGHAT and CDR2 FQNNGV. This CDR3 is 16 amino acids long. The variable domain in full, with the rest retrieved from reference TRBV11-2 and TRBJ2-6, is EAGVAQSPRYKIIEKRQSVAFWCNPISGHATLYWYQQILGQGPKLLIQFQNNGVVDDSQLPKDRFSAERLKGVDSTLKIQPAKLEDSAVYLCASSLDIASGANVLTFGAGSRLTVL.

The genes are TRBV4-1 and TRBJ1-4, with a weak D call TRBD1 (6 bases). Germline loops: CDR1 MGHRA, CDR2 YSYEKL. The CDR3 length is 14 residues. V was clipped by 2 bases and J by 7 bases, with 11 bases between them. The DNA of the CDR3 is TGCGCCAGCAGCCAACCAGGGGAAAGTGAAAAACTGTTTTTT. This codes for CASSQPGESEKLFF.

The rearrangement uses TRBV5-1 and TRBJ1-6; 10 bases match TRBD1. CDR3 length equals 17 residues. Germline values: CDR1 SGHRS, CDR2 YFSETQ. V was pared by 3 bases and J by 9 bases, with 12 bases of the junction left unmatched. The CDR3, as DNA: TGCGCCAGCAGCTCGACAGGGGGCTCGGTTGCAGGTTCACCCCTCCACTTT. It yields the protein CASSSTGGSVAGSPLHF.

This chain joins TRBV2 and TRBJ2-2; D is perhaps TRBD2 (5 bases). The CDR3 length is 15 residues. V lost 4 bases and J 1 base, leaving 10 bases between the germline ends. Germline loops: CDR1 SNHLY, CDR2 FYNNEI. The CDR3: CASSGGAVNTGELFF. The CDR3 DNA reads as TGTGCCAGCAGTGGCGGAGCGGTGAACACCGGGGAGCTGTTTTTT.

This clone was seen once. The chain couples TRBV30 to TRBJ2-7; unclear D gene. CDR1 GTSNPN and CDR2 SVGIG come from the germline V gene (reference sequence). This CDR3 has 12 amino acids. With 4 bases removed from V and 2 bases from J, the gap between germline ends came to 9 bases. The DNA for the CDR3 is TGTGCCTGGAATAGGGCGCCCTACGAGCAGTACTTC. Residues: CAWNRAPYEQYF. Together with reference TRBV30 and TRBJ2-7, the CDR3 gives the full variable domain: SQTIHQWPATLVQPVGSPLSLECTVEGTSNPNLYWYRQAAGRGLQLLFYSVGIGQISSEVPQNLSASRPQDRQFILSSKKLLLSDSGFYLCAWNRAPYEQYFGPGTRLTVT.

The V call is TRBV5-6, the J call TRBJ2-7; no definite D call. The V gene's germline CDR1 is SGHDT and CDR2 YYEEEE. Trimming removed 0 bases from V and 6 bases from J, with 7 bases in between. The CDR3 has 12 amino acids. CDR3 bases: TGTGCCAGCAGCTTGGGTGTGGGCGAGCAGTACTTC. Its protein is CASSLGVGEQYF.

This rearrangement joins TRBV6-5 to TRBJ2-7; maybe TRBD1 (6 bases). Deletions cut 8 bases from V and 3 bases from J, with 11 bases between. The length of the CDR3 is 12 residues. Germline V lookup: CDR1 MNHEY, CDR2 SVGAGI. CDR3 protein: CASLQGNYEQYF. Written as DNA, the CDR3 is TGTGCCAGCCTACAGGGTAACTACGAGCAGTACTTC.

V is TRBV7-6 and J is TRBJ2-5, with 9 bases matching TRBD2. In germline, CDR1 is SGHVS, CDR2 FNYEAQ. The CDR3 totals 17 residues. The V gene end was trimmed by 3 bases and the J gene end by 5 bases; junction bases not matched to a gene: 13. DNA of the CDR3: TGTGCCAGCAGCTTGATGTTTGGCGGGGGGGCAAGTGAGACCCAGTACTTC. Its protein product is CASSLMFGGGASETQYF.

The chain is built from TRBV11-2 and TRBJ2-5; the D gene is possibly TRBD2 (6 bases). The CDR3 spans 15 residues. Per the germline V gene, CDR1 is SGHAT and CDR2 is FQNNGV. Trimming removed 1 base from V and 2 bases from J, with 11 bases in between. CDR3 coding DNA: TGTGCCAGCAGCTTAGGGTTCGGGGGACAAGAGACCCAGTACTTC. Translation gives CASSLGFGGQETQYF.

This clone occurred once. The V and J genes are TRBV5-1 and TRBJ1-1, with no clear D. Germline-derived CDR1 and CDR2 are SGHRS and YFSETQ. The CDR3 has 14 residues. V was cut by 1 base and J by 0 bases, with 7 bases left in between. In nucleotides, the CDR3 is TGCGCCAGCAGCTTGAATGGCCTGAACACTGAAGCTTTCTTT. It yields the protein CASSLNGLNTEAFF. Full variable domain (remainder filled in from reference TRBV5-1 and TRBJ1-1): KAGVTQTPRYLIKTRGQQVTLSCSPISGHRSVSWYQQTPGQGLQFLFEYFSETQRNKGNFPGRFSGRQFSNSRSEMNVSTLELGDSALYLCASSLNGLNTEAFFGQGTRLTVV.

The genes are TRBV6-5 and TRBJ2-7, with 7 bases fitting TRBD1. The CDR3 loop spans 13 amino acids. Germline V gene data show CDR1 as MNHEY and CDR2 as SVGAGI. V gave up 4 bases and J gave up 9 bases; unmatched junction bases: 9. In DNA form, the CDR3 reads TGTGCCAGCAGTTCGGGACAGCCCCGGCGGCAGTACTTC. It yields the protein CASSSGQPRRQYF.

There are a few counts of this clone. The chain uses TRBV29-1 and TRBJ1-1; 8 nucleotides match TRBD1. V gave up 6 bases and J gave up 3 bases; unmatched junction bases: 3. CDR1 and CDR2 from the germline V gene are SQVTM and ANQGSEA. This CDR3 spans 12 amino acids. The DNA of the CDR3 is TGCAGCGTCGGACAGGGAGACACTGAAGCTTTCTTT. It encodes CSVGQGDTEAFF.

This clone was observed a single time. The V and J genes are TRBV30 and TRBJ1-2; TRBD1 might be the D (6 bases). The V end was cut by 4 bases, the J end by 0 bases, with 18 bases between. CDR1 is GTSNPN, CDR2 SVGIG, per germline (reference sequence). CDR3 length: 16 residues. CDR3: CAWNVGQRLANYGYTF. The CDR3 coding sequence is TGTGCCTGGAATGTCGGACAGCGACTAGCTAACTATGGCTACACCTTC.

The V call is TRBV18, the J call TRBJ2-1, with D hard to call. From germline, CDR1 is KGHSH and CDR2 LQKENI. The CDR3 has 13 residues. The V gene lost 5 bases and the J gene lost 6 bases, with 11 bases spanning the gap. The CDR3 DNA is TGTGCCAGCTCATCTGCTATAGTCAATGAGCAGTTCTTC. Amino acid sequence: CASSSAIVNEQFF.

This clone was found a few times. The V gene is TRBV10-2, the J gene TRBJ2-1; D assignment may be TRBD1 or TRBD2 (6 bases each). CDR3 length equals 15 residues. The V gene's germline CDR1 is WSHSY and CDR2 SAAADI. Trimming removed 6 bases at V and 4 bases at J, with 16 bases between. CDR3 nucleotide sequence: TGCGCCAGCAGGTTATTAGCGGACAGTTACAATGAGCAGTTCTTC. It is translated as CASRLLADSYNEQFF.

The rearrangement links TRBV12-5 to TRBJ1-3, with a weak D call TRBD1 (6 bases). There are 20 residues in the CDR3. Trimming removed 2 bases at V and 1 base at J, with 24 bases between. CDR1 and CDR2 (germline): LGHNT, FRNRAP. This chain's CDR3 is CASGLTPSIDRSPSGNTIYF. In DNA form, the CDR3 reads TGTGCTAGTGGTTTGACACCATCAATCGACAGGTCCCCTTCTGGAAACACCATATATTTT.

The chain has TRBV23-1 and TRBJ1-4; D ambiguous. TRBV23-1 is an open reading frame, and its role is uncertain. V lost 10 bases and J lost 7, with 19 bases in between. This CDR3 contains 14 residues. The CDR3 protein is CANSRSGMGEKLFF. The DNA of the CDR3 is TGCGCCAACTCCAGGTCTGGGATGGGTGAAAAACTGTTTTTT.

The rearrangement links TRBV19 to TRBJ1-2; 8 bases are shared with TRBD1. V trimming: 4 bases; J trimming: 2 bases; junction bases outside the gene matches: 3. CDR3 length: 14 amino acids. Germline V gene lookup returns CDR1 LNHDA and CDR2 SQIVND (reference sequence). The CDR3: CASSTTGANYGYTF. Written as DNA, the CDR3 is TGTGCCAGTAGTACGACAGGGGCAAACTATGGCTACACCTTC.

The chain combines TRBV28 with TRBJ1-2; 7 bases align to TRBD1. The germline V gene encodes CDR1 MDHEN and CDR2 SYDVKM. This CDR3 comprises 20 residues. V trimming: 2 bases; J trimming: 2 bases; junction bases outside the gene matches: 20. The CDR3 DNA reads as TGTGCCAGCAGTTTAACGCGCACCGGACAGGTTGATCGTAGCAACTATGGCTACACCTTC. Translated, it gives CASSLTRTGQVDRSNYGYTF.

This sequence joins TRBV7-3 and TRBJ2-2; D gene ambiguous. Germline lookup yields CDR1 SGHTA and CDR2 FQGTGA. The CDR3 covers 17 residues. Trimming pared 0 bases from V and 4 bases from J, leaving 15 bases between. The CDR3 spells CASSLTRIGGSTGELFF. CDR3 DNA sequence: TGTGCCAGCAGCTTAACCCGAATCGGTGGCTCCACCGGGGAGCTGTTTTTT.

This clone was seen a single time. V gene TRBV4-1 combines with J gene TRBJ1-2; no firm D call. The CDR3 has 16 amino acids. Germline CDR1 MGHRA, CDR2 YSYEKL. V was shortened by 3 bases and J by 3 bases, with 17 bases between the two germline ends. The DNA for the CDR3 is TGCGCCAGCAGCCATGACCCGGCTACAGATTACTATGGCTACACCTTC. Translated: CASSHDPATDYYGYTF.

The V gene is TRBV10-3, the J gene TRBJ1-1; D gene uncertain. Per germline, CDR1 ENHRY and CDR2 SYGVKD. The germline V and J ends were trimmed by 0 bases and 4 bases, with 12 bases remaining between them. The CDR3 is 15 amino acids. CDR3 sequence (DNA): TGTGCCATCAGTGAGTCATGGTTTCGGGGCACTGAAGCTTTCTTT. Translation: CAISESWFRGTEAFF.

This clone was counted a few times. The genes are TRBV6-5 and TRBJ1-2, with D perhaps matching TRBD1 (5 bases). The CDR3 runs 15 residues. Trimming took off 2 bases at V and 4 bases at J, with 14 bases between the two ends. The germline V gene has CDR1 MNHEY and CDR2 SVGAGI. The CDR3 spells CASSYPGGDLYGYTF. The DNA for the CDR3 is TGTGCCAGCAGTTACCCCGGGGGTGACCTCTATGGCTACACCTTC.

The chain couples TRBV7-2 to TRBJ2-5, with 8 bases identical to TRBD2. Looked up from germline, CDR1 is SGHTA and CDR2 is FQGNSA. The length of the CDR3 is 14 residues. V shed 6 bases, J shed 9 bases, and the junction held 12 bases outside the gene matches. The CDR3 DNA sequence: TGTGCCAGCAGTCTACTAGCGGAAAACCGCCCCCAGTACTTC. It specifies CASSLLAENRPQYF.

The J gene is TRBJ1-1, the V gene TRBV18; D not certain. V dropped 1 base and J dropped 1 base, with 4 bases sitting between them. The CDR3 has 13 amino acids. The germline CDR1 and CDR2 sequences are KGHSH and LQKENI. The CDR3 here is CASSPQENTEAFF. In DNA, the CDR3 is TGTGCCAGCTCACCACAGGAGAACACTGAAGCTTTCTTT.

By share, this clone counts as medium-sized. J is TRBJ2-7 and V is TRBV7-9; TRBD2 might be the D (6 bases). CDR1 and CDR2 (germline): SEHNR, FQNEAQ (reference sequence). Trimming took 0 bases from V and 4 from J, leaving 16 bases between them. This CDR3 comprises 16 residues. The CDR3 here is CASSLAAGPRPYEQYF. The CDR3 DNA sequence: TGTGCCAGCAGCTTAGCGGCGGGGCCCCGACCTTACGAGCAGTACTTC.